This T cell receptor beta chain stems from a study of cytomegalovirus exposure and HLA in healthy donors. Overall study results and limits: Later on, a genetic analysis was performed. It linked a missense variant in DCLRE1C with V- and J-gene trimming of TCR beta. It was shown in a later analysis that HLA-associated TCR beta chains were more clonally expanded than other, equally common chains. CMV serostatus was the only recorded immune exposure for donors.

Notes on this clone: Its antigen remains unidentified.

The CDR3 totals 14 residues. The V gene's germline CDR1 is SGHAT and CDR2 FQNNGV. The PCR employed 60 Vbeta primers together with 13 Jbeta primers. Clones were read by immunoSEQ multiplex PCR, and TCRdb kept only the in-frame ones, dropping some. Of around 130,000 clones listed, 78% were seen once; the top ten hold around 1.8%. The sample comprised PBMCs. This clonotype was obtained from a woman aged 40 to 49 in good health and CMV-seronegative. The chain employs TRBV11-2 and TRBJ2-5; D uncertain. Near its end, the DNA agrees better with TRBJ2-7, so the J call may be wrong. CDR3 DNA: TGTGCCAGCAGCCCCTTCACGCAAGCCTACGAGCAGTACTTC. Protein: CASSPFTQAYEQYF.